These 27 T cell receptor beta chains share one sample of origin, sequenced in a study of CD8 T cells in ankylosing spondylitis. Overall study findings and caveats: Blood of patients with ankylosing spondylitis appeared to be characterized by a TCR beta motif of several highly homologous variants.

From the 5' RACE reads, TCRdb called clonotypes with MiXCR, one entry per CDR3 protein. This repertoire shows approximately 520,000 distinct CDR3 sequences, approximately 5% found once; its top ten account for around 3.4%. These receptors are not linked to any known antigen. The sequenced material came from blood, either unsorted or a sorted T cell fraction (not recorded which). The receptor set was obtained from a male donor with ankylosing spondylitis.

The chain has TRBV12-2 and TRBJ2-2; no DNA check was done on the table's D call, TRBD1. TRBV12-2 is listed as a pseudogene. The CDR3 length is 16 residues. Written as DNA, the CDR3 is TGTGCAAGTCGCTTAGAAGACAGGGGACGGGCCGGGGAGCTGTTTTTT. As protein: CASRLEDRGRAGELFF.

This clonotype was counted many times. V is TRBV20-1 and J is TRBJ1-1; TRBD1 aligns across 8 bases. The V gene's germline CDR1 is DFQATT and CDR2 SNEGSKA (reference sequence). The CDR3 has 14 amino acids. V gave up 2 bases and J gave up 4 bases; unmatched junction bases: 6. The CDR3 sequence is CSARSRGRGTEAFF. The CDR3 DNA follows: TGCAGTGCTAGATCCAGGGGGCGGGGCACTGAAGCTTTCTTT.

This clonotype was seen at least ten times. V and J are TRBV20-1 and TRBJ2-1; D gene uncertain. The germline gives CDR1 DFQATT, CDR2 SNEGSKA (reference sequence). The V end lost 3 bases, the J end lost 0 bases, and 6 bases lay between the germline ends. This CDR3 region has 13 residues. The CDR3, as DNA: TGCAGTGCTAGCGCAGACTCCTACAATGAGCAGTTCTTC. This encodes CSASADSYNEQFF.

There are many counts of this clonotype. The V and J genes are TRBV6-5 and TRBJ2-7; tentative D call: TRBD2 (5 bases). CDR3 size: 14 residues. Trimming pared 6 bases from V and 2 bases from J, leaving 14 bases between. Germline-derived CDR1 and CDR2 are MNHEY and SVGAGI. The CDR3 reads CASRDSIGPYEQYF. Written as DNA, the CDR3 is TGTGCCAGCAGGGACTCTATTGGCCCCTACGAGCAGTACTTC.

This clonotype was counted many times. This rearrangement joins TRBV9 to TRBJ1-1, with D unresolved. This CDR3 has 12 amino acids. V was shortened by 3 bases and J by 2 bases, with 5 bases between the two germline ends. The V gene's germline CDR1 is SGDLS and CDR2 YYNGEE. The CDR3 DNA follows: TGTGCCAGCAGCGGATCCAACACTGAAGCTTTCTTT. Translating gives CASSGSNTEAFF.

V usage is TRBV7-2 and J usage is TRBJ1-4; D unresolved. With 6 bases removed from V and 7 bases from J, the gap between germline ends came to 15 bases. Germline CDR1 and CDR2: SGHTA and FQGNSA. The CDR3 extends over 14 amino acids. CDR3 protein: CASRSTLVAEKLFF. The CDR3 DNA reads TGTGCCAGCAGGTCGACTCTCGTAGCTGAAAAACTGTTTTTT.

This clonotype occurred a few times. V usage is TRBV7-2 and J usage is TRBJ2-2; 10 bases are shared with TRBD2. The CDR3 sequence is 14 residues long. Trimming removed 5 bases from V and 8 bases from J; junction bases left unmatched: 5. Germline-derived CDR1 and CDR2 are SGHTA and FQGNSA. CDR3 coding DNA: TGTGCCAGCAGCAATCAACTAGCGGGGGGGGAGCTGTTTTTT. This codes for CASSNQLAGGELFF.

At least ten counts were recorded for this clonotype. The chain carries TRBV29-1 and TRBJ2-1; TRBD1 aligns across 11 bases. Germline V gene lookup returns CDR1 SQVTM and CDR2 ANQGSEA. The junction had 5 bases not matched to a gene; V was cut back by 6 bases and J by 7 bases. The CDR3 is made up of 13 amino acids. In nucleotides, the CDR3 is TGCAGCGTCCTCCGGGACAGGGGGAATGAGCAGTTCTTC. This sequence encodes CSVLRDRGNEQFF.

This chain joins TRBV4-1 and TRBJ2-7; the D gene is possibly TRBD2 (6 bases). Germline CDR1 is MGHRA and CDR2 is YSYEKL. The CDR3 contains 15 residues. V lost 1 base and J 2 bases, leaving 12 bases between the germline ends. In DNA, the CDR3 is TGCGCCAGCAGCCAAGGGAGGGGTCCCCCCTACGAGCAGTACTTC. Protein sequence: CASSQGRGPPYEQYF.

This clonotype was observed a handful of times. The rearrangement links TRBV6-1 to TRBJ1-2; D perhaps matches TRBD1 (6 bases). Germline loops: CDR1 MNHNS, CDR2 SASEGT. With 6 bases removed from V and 0 bases from J, the gap between germline ends came to 14 bases. The CDR3 extends over 15 amino acids. CDR3 sequence: CASRPRDIANYGYTF. The CDR3 nucleotides read TGTGCCAGCAGACCCCGGGACATAGCTAACTATGGCTACACCTTC.

This clonotype was seen many times. The V and J genes are TRBV20-1 and TRBJ1-2; D is unresolved. V was trimmed by 3 bases and J by 13 bases, leaving 12 bases between them. Germline CDR1 reads DFQATT; CDR2 reads SNEGSKA (reference sequence). This CDR3 has 10 amino acids. The CDR3 protein is CSASFSGRTF. CDR3 coding DNA: TGCAGTGCTAGCTTTAGTGGACGCACCTTC.

Of note for this clonotype: This may stem from a read error, because a much larger clone lies one nucleotide away. The chain carries TRBV7-8 and TRBJ2-7; possible D gene TRBD2, 6 bases. The germline V gene has CDR1 SGHVS and CDR2 FQNEAQ. The CDR3 runs 16 residues. V was shortened by 5 bases and J by 3 bases, with 20 bases between the two germline ends. The CDR3 nucleotides are TGTGCCAGCAGCGCCGCGCCGGGACGGGGGATCTACGAGCAGTACTTC. Residues: CASSAAPGRGIYEQYF.

There are many counts of this clonotype. J is TRBJ2-1 and V is TRBV20-1, with 9 bases lining up with TRBD2. The CDR3 spans 16 residues. Germline loops: CDR1 DFQATT, CDR2 SNEGSKA (reference sequence). V trimming: 5 bases; J trimming: 8 bases; junction bases outside the gene matches: 16. DNA for the CDR3: TGCAGTGCTTTAGTAGTGGCGGGAGGGCCAGGGGATGAGCAGTTCTTC. It translates to CSALVVAGGPGDEQFF.

This clonotype was recorded many times. The chain links TRBV10-2 to TRBJ2-3, with D maybe TRBD2 (5 bases). Germline CDR1 reads WSHSY; CDR2 reads SAAADI. The CDR3 covers 15 residues. Trimming left V 0 bases short and J 2 bases short, with 9 bases between. For the CDR3, the DNA is TGCGCCAGCAGTGAGTCGATCGGGGACACAGATACGCAGTATTTT. Translation: CASSESIGDTDTQYF.

This clonotype appeared a few times. The chain couples TRBV2 to TRBJ2-7; maybe TRBD1 (6 bases). The CDR3 totals 15 residues. Per the germline V gene, CDR1 is SNHLY and CDR2 is FYNNEI. V dropped 4 bases and J dropped 2 bases, with 15 bases sitting between them. The CDR3 region has the DNA TGTGCCAGCAGTGGAGGAGCAGGGGCGCCCTACGAGCAGTACTTC. As protein: CASSGGAGAPYEQYF.

This clonotype came up many times. The CDR3 sequence is CASSTGTAEGKLFF. DNA of the CDR3: TGTGCCAGCAGTACCGGGACGGCCGAGGGAAAACTGTTTTTT. V gene TRBV5-6 combines with J gene TRBJ1-4; D is possibly TRBD1 (5 bases). The CDR3 is 14 amino acids. Trimming stripped 5 bases from V and 10 bases from J, with 18 bases between. Per the germline V gene, CDR1 is SGHDT and CDR2 is YYEEEE.

In its sample, this clonotype was seen many times. This chain links TRBV20-1 with TRBJ1-2, with D tentatively TRBD1 (6 bases). Germline V gene data show CDR1 as DFQATT and CDR2 as SNEGSKA (reference sequence). There are 14 residues in the CDR3. The ends were cut back, 2 bases at V and 3 bases at J, with 13 bases in the middle. The CDR3 sequence is CSARSGGRDYGYTF. The DNA of the CDR3 is TGCAGTGCTAGATCGGGGGGCAGGGACTATGGCTACACCTTC.

This clonotype was recorded a few times. The chain couples TRBV4-3 to TRBJ2-1; TRBD2 matches 11 bases. J gave up 4 bases and V 0 bases, and 8 bases lay outside the gene matches. The germline gives CDR1 LGHNA, CDR2 YSLEER. The CDR3 is made up of 18 amino acids. The CDR3 is CASSQERLAGGKYNEQFF. The DNA of the CDR3 is TGCGCCAGCAGCCAAGAAAGGCTAGCGGGGGGCAAATACAATGAGCAGTTCTTC.

This clonotype was seen ten or more times. This chain links TRBV7-2 with TRBJ2-2, with D tentatively TRBD1 (6 bases). Germline-derived CDR1 and CDR2 are SGHTA and FQGNSA. This CDR3 has 13 residues. Trimming stripped 1 base from V and 6 bases from J, with 6 bases between. The CDR3 DNA follows: TGTGCCAGCAGCTTAGGACAGGCCGGGGAGCTGTTTTTT. Its translation is CASSLGQAGELFF.

This clonotype was counted ten times or more. The rearrangement links TRBV7-2 to TRBJ2-3, with no clear D. V shed 6 bases and J shed 6 bases, with 22 bases lying between them. The CDR3 sequence is 16 residues long. Germline CDR1 is SGHTA and CDR2 is FQGNSA. CDR3 nucleotides: TGTGCCAGCAGTTCGTCCAGGCCCGACTTGGGGGATACGCAGTATTTT. Translated, it gives CASSSSRPDLGDTQYF.

This clonotype was detected only a few times. This rearrangement joins TRBV6-1 to TRBJ2-1, with TRBD2 matching 11 bases. Germline V CDR1 and CDR2: MNHNS, SASEGT. Germline trimming cut 5 bases from V and 6 bases from J; bases unmatched to any gene: 3. CDR3 length: 14 residues. The CDR3 region has the DNA TGTGCCAGCAGTCCGACTAGCGGGGTCAATGAGCAGTTCTTC. Translation gives CASSPTSGVNEQFF.

This clonotype was seen many times. The chain combines TRBV20-1 with TRBJ1-1, with D possibly TRBD1 on 5 matching bases. This CDR3 has 12 residues. With 3 bases removed from V and 3 bases from J, the gap between germline ends came to 8 bases. The V gene's germline CDR1 is DFQATT and CDR2 SNEGSKA (reference sequence). CDR3 sequence: CSASRGDTEAFF. The CDR3 nucleotides are TGCAGTGCTAGTCGGGGGGACACTGAAGCTTTCTTT.

The sample holds many counts of this clonotype. V usage is TRBV29-1 and J usage is TRBJ2-7; 7 bases map to TRBD2. CDR1 SQVTM and CDR2 ANQGSEA come from the germline V gene. The CDR3 is made up of 13 amino acids. CDR3 nucleotides: TGCAGTCCTTCGAGCGTGGGGAGGGACGAGCAGTACTTC. Translation gives CSPSSVGRDEQYF.

In this sample, this clonotype turned up many times. The chain is built from TRBV7-3 and TRBJ2-7, with 8 bases fitting TRBD1. The junction had 8 bases not matched to a gene; V was cut back by 1 base and J by 6 bases. The length of the CDR3 is 15 residues. From germline, CDR1 is SGHTA and CDR2 FQGTGA. The CDR3 coding sequence is TGTGCCAGCAGCTTAAGTTTGGGACAGGTGTCCGAGCAGTACTTC. This sequence encodes CASSLSLGQVSEQYF.

This clonotype was counted between two and nine times. This chain uses TRBV18 with TRBJ1-4; D is perhaps TRBD1 (5 bases). The V gene lost 0 bases and the J gene lost 5 bases, with 7 bases spanning the gap. The CDR3 has 14 amino acids. Germline V CDR1 and CDR2: KGHSH, LQKENI. This chain's CDR3 is CASSPPGENEKLFF. The DNA of the CDR3 is TGTGCCAGCTCACCACCAGGGGAAAATGAAAAACTGTTTTTT.

The V call is TRBV5-5, the J call TRBJ2-5, with a tentative D call TRBD1 (6 bases). The germline gives CDR1 SGHKS, CDR2 YYEKEE (reference sequence). V lost 1 base, J lost 1 base, and 17 bases lay in between. The CDR3 is made up of 17 amino acids. As DNA, the CDR3 is TGTGCCAGCAGCTTGTTGGAAGACGGACAGTTCCAAGAGACCCAGTACTTC. Translating it yields CASSLLEDGQFQETQYF.

This clonotype showed up many times. The J gene is TRBJ2-1, the V gene TRBV12-3 or TRBV12-4; D perhaps matches TRBD1 (6 bases). This CDR3 has 15 residues. Between the trimmed V and J ends, which lost 5 bases and 6 bases, there was a span of 17 bases. The CDR3 sequence is CASSRLDRSPNEQFF. CDR3 nucleotides: TGTGCCAGCAGTCGACTCGACAGGTCCCCCAATGAGCAGTTCTTC.